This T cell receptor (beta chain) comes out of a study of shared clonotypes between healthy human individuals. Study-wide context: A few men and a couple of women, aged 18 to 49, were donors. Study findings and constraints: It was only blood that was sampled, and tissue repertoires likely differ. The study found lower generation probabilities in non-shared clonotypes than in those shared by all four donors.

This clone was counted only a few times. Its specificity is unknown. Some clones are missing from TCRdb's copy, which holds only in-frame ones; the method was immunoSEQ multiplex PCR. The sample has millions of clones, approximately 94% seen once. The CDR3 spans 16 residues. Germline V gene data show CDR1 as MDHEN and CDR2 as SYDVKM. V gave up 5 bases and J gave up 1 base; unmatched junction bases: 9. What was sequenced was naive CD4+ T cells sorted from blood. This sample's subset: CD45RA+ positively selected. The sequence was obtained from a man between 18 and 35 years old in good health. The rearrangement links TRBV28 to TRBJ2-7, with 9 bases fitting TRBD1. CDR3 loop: CASSLLPGQGSYEQYF. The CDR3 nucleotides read TGTGCCAGCAGTCTGCTACCGGGACAGGGTTCCTACGAGCAGTACTTC.